These T cell receptor beta chains were read from a single sample in a study of Graves' ophthalmopathy and Graves' hyperthyroidism. One entry per CDR3 protein results from TCRdb running MiXCR on the multiplex PCR reads. This sample has 200,000 to 300,000 distinct CDR3 sequences, with approximately 42% found just once. Sequencing was carried out using peripheral blood. These receptors were taken from an adult man with Graves' ophthalmopathy. The CDR3 runs from the conserved cysteine through the conserved F or W. The order of the fields is V gene, clone size, J gene, D gene, CDR3 protein, CDR3 DNA. A D gene is named only where the DNA matches it firmly. Some rows mark clone size as missing; the rest say once, few, many or name a class of expanded clone.

TRBV13	many	TRBJ2-7	.	CASSLGAREQYF	TGTGCCAGCAGCTTAGGGGCAAGGGAGCAGTACTTC
TRBV24-1	.	TRBJ2-2	TRBD1	CATSDQNRQGNTGELFF	TGTGCCACCAGTGATCAAAATCGACAGGGGAACACCGGGGAGCTGTTTTTT
TRBV29-1	few	TRBJ2-3	TRBD1	CSVRAGGDTQYF	TGCAGCGTTCGAGCAGGGGGAGATACGCAGTATTTT
TRBV19	.	TRBJ1-2	.	CASSIRRLYGYTF	TGTGCCAGTAGTATAAGGAGACTCTATGGCTACACCTTC
TRBV20-1	once	TRBJ2-7	TRBD1	CSARDPRQGAYEQYF	TGCAGTGCTAGAGATCCCCGACAGGGGGCCTACGAGCAGTACTTC
TRBV10-2	.	TRBJ1-5	.	CASSYSQVINQPQHF	TGCGCCAGCAGTTACTCACAGGTTATCAATCAGCCCCAGCATTTT
TRBV9	few	TRBJ2-6	.	CASSATVSGANVLTF	TGTGCCAGCAGCGCGACAGTCTCTGGGGCCAACGTCCTGACTTTC
TRBV6-5	.	TRBJ2-7	.	CASSWQGRAQDEQYF	TGTGCCAGCAGTTGGCAGGGTAGGGCCCAGGACGAGCAGTACTTC
TRBV6-2/TRBV6-3	few	TRBJ1-5	.	CASSAGPINQPQHF	TGTGCCAGCAGTGCTGGACCGATCAATCAGCCCCAGCATTTT
TRBV3-1	.	TRBJ1-2	.	CASSLRNGGYTF	TGTGCCAGCAGCCTTCGAAATGGGGGCTACACCTTC